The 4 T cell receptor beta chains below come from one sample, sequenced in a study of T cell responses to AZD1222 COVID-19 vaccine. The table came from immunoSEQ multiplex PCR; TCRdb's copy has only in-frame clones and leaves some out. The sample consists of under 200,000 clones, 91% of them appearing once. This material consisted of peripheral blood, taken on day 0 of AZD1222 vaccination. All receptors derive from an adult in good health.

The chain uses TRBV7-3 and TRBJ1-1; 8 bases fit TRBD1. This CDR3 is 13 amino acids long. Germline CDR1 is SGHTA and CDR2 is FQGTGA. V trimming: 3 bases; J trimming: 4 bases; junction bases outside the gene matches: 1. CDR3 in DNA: TGTGCCAGCAGCTTTGACAGGGGCACTGAAGCTTTCTTT. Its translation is CASSFDRGTEAFF.

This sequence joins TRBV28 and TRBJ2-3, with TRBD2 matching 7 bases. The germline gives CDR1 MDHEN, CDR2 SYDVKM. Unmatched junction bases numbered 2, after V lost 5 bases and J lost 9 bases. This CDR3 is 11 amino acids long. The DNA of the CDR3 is TGTGCCAGCAGTCCGGGGGGAACGCAGTATTTT. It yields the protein CASSPGGTQYF.

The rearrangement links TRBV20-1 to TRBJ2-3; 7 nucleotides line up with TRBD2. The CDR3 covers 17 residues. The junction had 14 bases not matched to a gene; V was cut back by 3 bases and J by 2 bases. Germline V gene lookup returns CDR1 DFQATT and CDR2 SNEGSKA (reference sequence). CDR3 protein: CSASRVAGSRYTDTQYF. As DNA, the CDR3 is TGCAGTGCTAGTCGGGTAGCGGGCTCCCGATACACAGATACGCAGTATTTT.

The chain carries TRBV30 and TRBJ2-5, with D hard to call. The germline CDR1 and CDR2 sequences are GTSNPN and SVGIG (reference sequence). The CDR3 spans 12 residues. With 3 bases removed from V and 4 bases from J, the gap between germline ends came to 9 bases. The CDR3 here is CAWRSNTETQYF. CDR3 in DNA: TGTGCCTGGAGATCTAACACAGAGACCCAGTACTTC. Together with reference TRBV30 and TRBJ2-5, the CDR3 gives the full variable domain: SQTIHQWPATLVQPVGSPLSLECTVEGTSNPNLYWYRQAAGRGLQLLFYSVGIGQISSEVPQNLSASRPQDRQFILSSKKLLLSDSGFYLCAWRSNTETQYFGPGTRLLVL.